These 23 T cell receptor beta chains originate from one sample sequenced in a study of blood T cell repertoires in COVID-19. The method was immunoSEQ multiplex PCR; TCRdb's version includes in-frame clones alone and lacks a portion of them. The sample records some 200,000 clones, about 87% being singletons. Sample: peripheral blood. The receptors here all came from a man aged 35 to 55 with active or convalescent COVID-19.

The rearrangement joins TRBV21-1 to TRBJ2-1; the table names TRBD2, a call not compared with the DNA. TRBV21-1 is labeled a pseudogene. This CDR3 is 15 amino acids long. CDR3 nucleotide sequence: TGTGCCAGCAACCCATCGGGCGGGGGGTACGATGAGCAGTTCTTC. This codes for CASNPSGGGYDEQFF.

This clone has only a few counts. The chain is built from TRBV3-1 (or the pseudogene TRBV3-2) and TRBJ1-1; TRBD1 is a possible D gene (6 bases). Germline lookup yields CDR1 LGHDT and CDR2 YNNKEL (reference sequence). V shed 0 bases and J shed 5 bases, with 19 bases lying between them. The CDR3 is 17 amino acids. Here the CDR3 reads CASSQDRAGAGKTEAFF. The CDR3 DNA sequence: TGTGCCAGCAGCCAAGATCGGGCGGGGGCTGGAAAAACTGAAGCTTTCTTT.

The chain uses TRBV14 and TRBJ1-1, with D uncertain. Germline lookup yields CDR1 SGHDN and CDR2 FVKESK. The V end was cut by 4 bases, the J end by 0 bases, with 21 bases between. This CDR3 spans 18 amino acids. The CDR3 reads CASSPSRTAQKVNTEAFF. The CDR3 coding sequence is TGTGCCAGCAGCCCGAGTCGCACAGCTCAAAAGGTGAACACTGAAGCTTTCTTT.

CDR3 residues: CAWSVGPGDEQYF. For the CDR3, the DNA is TGTGCCTGGAGTGTAGGTCCAGGGGACGAGCAGTACTTC. This rearrangement joins TRBV30 to TRBJ2-7; a possible D gene is TRBD1 (6 bases). The germline CDR1 and CDR2 sequences are GTSNPN and SVGIG (reference sequence). V was pared by 0 bases and J by 5 bases, with 11 bases between. There are 13 residues in the CDR3.

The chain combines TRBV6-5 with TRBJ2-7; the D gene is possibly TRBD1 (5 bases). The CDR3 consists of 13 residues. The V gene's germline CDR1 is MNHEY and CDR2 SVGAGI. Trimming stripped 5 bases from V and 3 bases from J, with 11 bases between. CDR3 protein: CASSRTTNYEQYF. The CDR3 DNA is TGTGCCAGCAGTCGGACAACAAACTACGAGCAGTACTTC.

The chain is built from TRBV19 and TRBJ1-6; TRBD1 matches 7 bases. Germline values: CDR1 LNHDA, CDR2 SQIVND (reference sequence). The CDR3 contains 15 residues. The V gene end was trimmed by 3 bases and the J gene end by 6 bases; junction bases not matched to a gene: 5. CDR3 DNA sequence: TGTGCCAGTAGTATTGGGGACAGAATTAATTCACCCCTCCACTTT. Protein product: CASSIGDRINSPLHF.

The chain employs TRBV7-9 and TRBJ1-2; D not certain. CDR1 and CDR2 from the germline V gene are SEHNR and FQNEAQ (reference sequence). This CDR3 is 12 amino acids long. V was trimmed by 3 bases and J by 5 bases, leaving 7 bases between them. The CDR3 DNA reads TGTGCCAGCAGCTTCATCCAGTATGGCTACACCTTC. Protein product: CASSFIQYGYTF.

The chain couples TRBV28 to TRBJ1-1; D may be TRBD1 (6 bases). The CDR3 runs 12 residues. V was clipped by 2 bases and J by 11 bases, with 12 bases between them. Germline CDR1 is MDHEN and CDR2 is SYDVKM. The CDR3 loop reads CASSLPGHRAFF. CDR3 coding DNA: TGTGCCAGCAGTTTACCGGGACACAGGGCTTTCTTT. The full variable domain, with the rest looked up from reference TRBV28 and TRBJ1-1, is DVKVTQSSRYLVKRTGEKVFLECVQDMDHENMFWYRQDPGLGLRLIYFSYDVKMKEKGDIPEGYSVSREKKERFSLILESASTNQTSMYLCASSLPGHRAFFGQGTRLTVV.

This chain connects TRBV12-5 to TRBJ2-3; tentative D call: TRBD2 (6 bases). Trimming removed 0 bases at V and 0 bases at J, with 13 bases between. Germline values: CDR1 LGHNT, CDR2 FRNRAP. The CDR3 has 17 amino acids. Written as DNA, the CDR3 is TGTGCTAGTGGTTTGGTAAATGGGGGACTGAGCACAGATACGCAGTATTTT. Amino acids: CASGLVNGGLSTDTQYF. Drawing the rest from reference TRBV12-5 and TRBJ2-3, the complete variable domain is DARVTQTPRHKVTEMGQEVTMRCQPILGHNTVFWYRQTMMQGLELLAYFRNRAPLDDSGMPKDRFSAEMPDATLATLKIQPSEPRDSAVYFCASGLVNGGLSTDTQYFGPGTRLTVL.

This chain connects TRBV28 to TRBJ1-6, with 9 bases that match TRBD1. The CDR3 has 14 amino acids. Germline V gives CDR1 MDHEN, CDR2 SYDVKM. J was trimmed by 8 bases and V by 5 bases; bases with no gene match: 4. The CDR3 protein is CASSRGQGDSPLHF. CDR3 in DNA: TGTGCCAGCAGTAGGGGACAGGGAGATTCACCCCTCCACTTT.

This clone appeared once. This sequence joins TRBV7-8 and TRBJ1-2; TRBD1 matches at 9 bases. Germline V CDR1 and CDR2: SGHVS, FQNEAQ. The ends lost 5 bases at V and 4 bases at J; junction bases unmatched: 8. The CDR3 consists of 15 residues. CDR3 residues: CASSESRDRAYGYTF. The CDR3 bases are TGTGCCAGCAGCGAATCCCGGGACAGGGCCTATGGCTACACCTTC. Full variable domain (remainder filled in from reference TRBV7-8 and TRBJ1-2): GAGVSQSPRYKVAKRGQDVALRCDPISGHVSLFWYQQALGQGPEFLTYFQNEAQLDKSGLPSDRFFAERPEGSVSTLKIQRTQQEDSAVYLCASSESRDRAYGYTFGSGTRLTVV.

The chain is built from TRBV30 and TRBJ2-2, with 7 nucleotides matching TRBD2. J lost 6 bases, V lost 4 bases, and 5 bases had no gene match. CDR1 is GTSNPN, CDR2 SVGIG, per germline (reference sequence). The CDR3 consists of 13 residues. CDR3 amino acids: CAWMAGVPGELFF. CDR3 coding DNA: TGTGCCTGGATGGCGGGGGTTCCCGGGGAGCTGTTTTTT.

CDR3 loop: CASSLVGTRDTDTQYF. As DNA, the CDR3 is TGTGCCAGCAGCTTAGTAGGGACTAGGGACACAGATACGCAGTATTTT. The chain couples TRBV7-2 to TRBJ2-3; 8 nucleotides match TRBD2. Losses at the gene ends were 1 base for V and 2 bases for J; bases not matched to a gene: 5. CDR3 size: 16 residues. Germline V gene sequence: CDR1 SGHTA, CDR2 FQGNSA.

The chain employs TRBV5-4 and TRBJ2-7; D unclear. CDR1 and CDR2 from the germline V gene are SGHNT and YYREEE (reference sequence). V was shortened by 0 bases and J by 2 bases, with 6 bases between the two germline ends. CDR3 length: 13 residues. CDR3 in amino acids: CASSLDSTYEQYF. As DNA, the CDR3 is TGTGCCAGCAGCTTGGACAGTACCTACGAGCAGTACTTC. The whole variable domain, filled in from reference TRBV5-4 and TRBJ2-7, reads ETGVTQSPTHLIKTRGQQVTLRCSSQSGHNTVSWYQQALGQGPQFIFQYYREEENGRGNFPPRFSGLQFPNYSSELNVNALELDDSALYLCASSLDSTYEQYFGPGTRLTVT.

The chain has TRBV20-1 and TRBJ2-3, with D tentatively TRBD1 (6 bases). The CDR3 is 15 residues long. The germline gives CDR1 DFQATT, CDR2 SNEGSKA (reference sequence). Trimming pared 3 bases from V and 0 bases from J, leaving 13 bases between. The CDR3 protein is CSASPGAFSTDTQYF. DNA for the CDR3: TGCAGTGCTAGTCCAGGGGCGTTTAGCACAGATACGCAGTATTTT.

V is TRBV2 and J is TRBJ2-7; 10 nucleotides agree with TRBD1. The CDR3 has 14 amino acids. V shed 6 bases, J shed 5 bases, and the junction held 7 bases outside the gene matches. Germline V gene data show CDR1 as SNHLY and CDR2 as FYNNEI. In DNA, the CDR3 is TGTGCCAGCAGCTTCCGGGACAGGGGAGACGAGCAGTACTTC. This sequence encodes CASSFRDRGDEQYF.

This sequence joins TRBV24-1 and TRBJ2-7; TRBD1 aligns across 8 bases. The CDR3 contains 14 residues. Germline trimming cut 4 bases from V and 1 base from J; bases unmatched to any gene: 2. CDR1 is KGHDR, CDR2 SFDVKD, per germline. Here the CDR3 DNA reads TGTGCCACCAGTGACAGGGGGCATTCCTACGAGCAGTACTTC. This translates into CATSDRGHSYEQYF.

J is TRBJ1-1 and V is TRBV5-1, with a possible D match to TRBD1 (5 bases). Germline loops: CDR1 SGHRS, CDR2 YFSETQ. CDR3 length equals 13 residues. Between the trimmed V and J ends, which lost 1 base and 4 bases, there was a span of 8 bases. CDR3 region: CASSLHGGTEAFF. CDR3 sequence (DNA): TGCGCCAGCAGCTTGCACGGGGGCACTGAAGCTTTCTTT. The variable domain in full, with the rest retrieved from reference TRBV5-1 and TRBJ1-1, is KAGVTQTPRYLIKTRGQQVTLSCSPISGHRSVSWYQQTPGQGLQFLFEYFSETQRNKGNFPGRFSGRQFSNSRSEMNVSTLELGDSALYLCASSLHGGTEAFFGQGTRLTVV.

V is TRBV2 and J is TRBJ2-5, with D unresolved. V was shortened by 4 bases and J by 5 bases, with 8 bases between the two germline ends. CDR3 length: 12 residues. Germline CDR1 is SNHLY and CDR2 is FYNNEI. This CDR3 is CASSVTRETQYF. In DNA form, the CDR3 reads TGTGCCAGCAGTGTAACGAGGGAGACCCAGTACTTC.

The CDR3 nucleotides are TGCAGCGTTTGGGACATATCCTACGAGCAGTACTTC. Its protein product is CSVWDISYEQYF. V gene TRBV29-1 combines with J gene TRBJ2-7, with D possibly TRBD1 on 6 matching bases. Germline CDR1 and CDR2: SQVTM and ANQGSEA. This CDR3 spans 12 amino acids. The germline V and J ends were trimmed by 5 bases and 1 base, with 9 bases remaining between them.

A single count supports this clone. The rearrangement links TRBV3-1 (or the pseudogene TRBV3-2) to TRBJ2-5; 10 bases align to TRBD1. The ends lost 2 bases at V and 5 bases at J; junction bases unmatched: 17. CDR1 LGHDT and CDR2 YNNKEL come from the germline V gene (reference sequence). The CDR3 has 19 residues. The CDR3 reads CASSQLPSGRGQGRETQYF. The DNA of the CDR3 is TGTGCCAGCAGCCAACTCCCCTCCGGGAGGGGACAGGGGAGGGAGACCCAGTACTTC.

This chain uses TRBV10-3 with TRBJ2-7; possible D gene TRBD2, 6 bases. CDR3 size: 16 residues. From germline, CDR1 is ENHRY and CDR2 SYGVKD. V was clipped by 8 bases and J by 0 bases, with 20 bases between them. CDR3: CAIPRGAGQSSYEQYF. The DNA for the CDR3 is TGTGCCATCCCCCGCGGGGCAGGTCAAAGCTCCTACGAGCAGTACTTC.

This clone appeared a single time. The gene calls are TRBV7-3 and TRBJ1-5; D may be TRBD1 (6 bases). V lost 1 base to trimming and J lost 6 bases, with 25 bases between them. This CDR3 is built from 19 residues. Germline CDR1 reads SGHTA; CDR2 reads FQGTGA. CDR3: CASSLKKTRTTGKGQPQHF. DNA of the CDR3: TGTGCCAGCAGCTTAAAAAAAACCCGAACCACAGGGAAGGGTCAGCCCCAGCATTTT. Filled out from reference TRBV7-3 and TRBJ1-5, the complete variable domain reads GAGVSQTPSNKVTEKGKYVELRCDPISGHTALYWYRQSLGQGPEFLIYFQGTGAADDSGLPNDRFFAVRPEGSVSTLKIQRTERGDSAVYLCASSLKKTRTTGKGQPQHFGDGTRLSIL.